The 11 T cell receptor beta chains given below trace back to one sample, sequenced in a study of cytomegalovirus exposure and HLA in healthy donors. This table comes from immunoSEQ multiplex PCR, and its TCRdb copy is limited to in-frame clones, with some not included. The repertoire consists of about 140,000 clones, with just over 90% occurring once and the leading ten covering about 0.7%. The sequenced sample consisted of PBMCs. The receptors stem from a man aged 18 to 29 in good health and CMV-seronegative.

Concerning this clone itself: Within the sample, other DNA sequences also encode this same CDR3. CDR3 region: CASSLGQGNEKLFF. CDR3 in DNA: TGCGCCAGCAGCTTGGGACAGGGAAATGAAAAACTGTTTTTT. The chain carries TRBV5-1 and TRBJ1-4; 7 bases map to TRBD1. There are 14 residues in the CDR3. Per the germline V gene, CDR1 is SGHRS and CDR2 is YFSETQ. J gave up 5 bases and V 0 bases, and 1 base lay outside the gene matches.

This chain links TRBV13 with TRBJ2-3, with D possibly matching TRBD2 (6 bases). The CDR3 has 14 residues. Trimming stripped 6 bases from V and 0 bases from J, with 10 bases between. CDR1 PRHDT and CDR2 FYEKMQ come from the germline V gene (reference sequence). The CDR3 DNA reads TGTGCCAGCAGATGGGGACTTAGCACAGATACGCAGTATTTT. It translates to CASRWGLSTDTQYF. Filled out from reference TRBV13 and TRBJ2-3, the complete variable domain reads AAGVIQSPRHLIKEKRETATLKCYPIPRHDTVYWYQQGPGQDPQFLISFYEKMQSDKGSIPDRFSAQQFSDYHSELNMSSLELGDSALYFCASRWGLSTDTQYFGPGTRLTVL.

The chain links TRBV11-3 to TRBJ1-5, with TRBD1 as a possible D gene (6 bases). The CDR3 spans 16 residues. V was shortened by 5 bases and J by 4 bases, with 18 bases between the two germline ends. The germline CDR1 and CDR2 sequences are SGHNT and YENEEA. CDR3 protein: CASSLPQGQTNQPQHF. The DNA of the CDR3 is TGTGCCAGCAGCCTCCCCCAGGGACAAACGAATCAGCCCCAGCATTTT.

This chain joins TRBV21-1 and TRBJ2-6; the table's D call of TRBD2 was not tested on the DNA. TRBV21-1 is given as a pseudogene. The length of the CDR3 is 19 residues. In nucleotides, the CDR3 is TGTGCCAGCAGCAAAGCTCTTTCAGCGGGACTCTCTGGGGCCAACGTCCTGACTTTC. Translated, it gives CASSKALSAGLSGANVLTF.

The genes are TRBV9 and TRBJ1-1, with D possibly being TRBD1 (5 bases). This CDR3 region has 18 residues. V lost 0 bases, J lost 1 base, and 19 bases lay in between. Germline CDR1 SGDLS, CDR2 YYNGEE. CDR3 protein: CASSVEGFWGESNTEAFF. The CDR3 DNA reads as TGTGCCAGCAGCGTAGAAGGGTTTTGGGGGGAGTCGAACACTGAAGCTTTCTTT.

The CDR3 spells CSVGLLAETQYF. Here the CDR3 DNA reads TGCAGCGTTGGTCTTCTCGCGGAGACCCAGTACTTC. The chain carries TRBV29-1 and TRBJ2-5; D remains ambiguous. The CDR3 sequence is 12 residues long. From germline, CDR1 is SQVTM and CDR2 ANQGSEA. V was shortened by 4 bases and J by 5 bases, with 11 bases between the two germline ends.

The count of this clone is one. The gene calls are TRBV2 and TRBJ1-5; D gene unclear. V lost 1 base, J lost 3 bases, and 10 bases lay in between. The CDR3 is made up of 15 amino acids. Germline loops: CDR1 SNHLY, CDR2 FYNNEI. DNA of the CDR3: TGTGCCAGCAGTGAAGGGACTGTCAACAATCAGCCCCAGCATTTT. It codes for CASSEGTVNNQPQHF.

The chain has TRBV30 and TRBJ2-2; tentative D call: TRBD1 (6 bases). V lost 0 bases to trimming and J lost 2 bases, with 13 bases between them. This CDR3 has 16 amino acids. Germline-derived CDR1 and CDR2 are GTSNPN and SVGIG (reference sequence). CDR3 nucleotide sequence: TGTGCCTGGAGTGTACTCTGGGGGCTCAACACCGGGGAGCTGTTTTTT. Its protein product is CAWSVLWGLNTGELFF. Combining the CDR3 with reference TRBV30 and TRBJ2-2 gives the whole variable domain SQTIHQWPATLVQPVGSPLSLECTVEGTSNPNLYWYRQAAGRGLQLLFYSVGIGQISSEVPQNLSASRPQDRQFILSSKKLLLSDSGFYLCAWSVLWGLNTGELFFGEGSRLTVL.

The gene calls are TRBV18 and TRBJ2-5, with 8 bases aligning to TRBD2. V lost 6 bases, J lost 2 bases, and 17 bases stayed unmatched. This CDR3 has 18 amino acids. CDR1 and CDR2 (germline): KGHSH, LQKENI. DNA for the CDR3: TGTGCCAGCTCTCCTAAAAGAGCGGGAGAAGCTAGTCAAGAGACCCAGTACTTC. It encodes CASSPKRAGEASQETQYF.

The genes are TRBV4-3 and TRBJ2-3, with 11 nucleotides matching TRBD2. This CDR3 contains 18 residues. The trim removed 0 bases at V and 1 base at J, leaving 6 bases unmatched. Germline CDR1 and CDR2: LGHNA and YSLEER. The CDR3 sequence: CASSQDLLGLAGTDTQYF. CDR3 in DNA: TGCGCCAGCAGCCAAGACCTTTTGGGACTAGCGGGCACAGATACGCAGTATTTT.

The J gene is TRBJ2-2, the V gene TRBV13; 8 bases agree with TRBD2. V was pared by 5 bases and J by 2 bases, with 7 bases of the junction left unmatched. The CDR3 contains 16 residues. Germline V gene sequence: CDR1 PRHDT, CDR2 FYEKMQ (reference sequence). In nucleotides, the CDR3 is TGTGCCAGCAGCCCTACCCGGGGGGGAAACACCGGGGAGCTGTTTTTT. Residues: CASSPTRGGNTGELFF.